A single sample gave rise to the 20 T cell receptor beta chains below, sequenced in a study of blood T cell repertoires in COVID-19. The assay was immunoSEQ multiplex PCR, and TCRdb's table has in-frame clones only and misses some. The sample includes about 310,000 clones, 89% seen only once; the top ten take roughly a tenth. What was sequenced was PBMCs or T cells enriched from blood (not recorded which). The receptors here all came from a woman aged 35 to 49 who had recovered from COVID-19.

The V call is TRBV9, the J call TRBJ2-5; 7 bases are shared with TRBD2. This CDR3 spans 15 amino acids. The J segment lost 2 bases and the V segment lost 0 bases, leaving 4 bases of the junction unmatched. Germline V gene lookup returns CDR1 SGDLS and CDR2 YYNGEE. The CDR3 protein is CASSVGEGTQETQYF. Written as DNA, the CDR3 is TGTGCCAGCAGCGTAGGGGAGGGTACACAAGAGACCCAGTACTTC.

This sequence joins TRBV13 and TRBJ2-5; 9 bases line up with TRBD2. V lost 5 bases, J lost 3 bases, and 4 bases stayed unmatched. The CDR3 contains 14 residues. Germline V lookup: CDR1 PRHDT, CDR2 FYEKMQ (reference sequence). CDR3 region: CASSLGLAEETQYF. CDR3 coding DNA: TGTGCCAGCAGCCTGGGACTAGCCGAAGAGACCCAGTACTTC.

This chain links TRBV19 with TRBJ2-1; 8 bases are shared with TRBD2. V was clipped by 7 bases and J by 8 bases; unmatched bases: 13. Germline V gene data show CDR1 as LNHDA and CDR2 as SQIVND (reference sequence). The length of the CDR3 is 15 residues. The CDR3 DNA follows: TGTGCCAGTACCCCCCCGGGACTAGGCTTCGATGAGCAGTTCTTC. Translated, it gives CASTPPGLGFDEQFF.

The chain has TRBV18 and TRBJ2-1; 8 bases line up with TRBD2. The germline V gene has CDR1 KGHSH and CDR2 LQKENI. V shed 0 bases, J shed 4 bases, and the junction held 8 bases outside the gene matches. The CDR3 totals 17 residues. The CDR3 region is CASSPPGREGSYNEQFF. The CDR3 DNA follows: TGTGCCAGCTCACCACCGGGACGGGAGGGGAGTTACAATGAGCAGTTCTTC.

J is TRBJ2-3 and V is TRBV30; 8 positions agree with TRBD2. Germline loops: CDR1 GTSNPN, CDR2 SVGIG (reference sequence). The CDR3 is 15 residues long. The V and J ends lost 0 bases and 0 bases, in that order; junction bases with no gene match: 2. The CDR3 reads CAWSVRGGSTDTQYF. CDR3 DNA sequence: TGTGCCTGGAGTGTACGCGGGGGGAGCACAGATACGCAGTATTTT.

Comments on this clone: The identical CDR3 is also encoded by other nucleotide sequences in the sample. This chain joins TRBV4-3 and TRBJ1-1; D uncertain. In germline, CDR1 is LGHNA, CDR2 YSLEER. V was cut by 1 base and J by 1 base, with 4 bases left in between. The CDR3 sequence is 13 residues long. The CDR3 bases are TGCGCCAGCAGCCAAGTCAGGAACACTGAAGCTTTCTTT. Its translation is CASSQVRNTEAFF.

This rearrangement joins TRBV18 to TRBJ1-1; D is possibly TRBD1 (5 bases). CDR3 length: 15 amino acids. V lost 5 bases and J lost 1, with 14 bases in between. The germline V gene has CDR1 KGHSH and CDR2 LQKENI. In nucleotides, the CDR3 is TGTGCCAGCTCAACCATTGGGGCGGAGAACACTGAAGCTTTCTTT. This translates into CASSTIGAENTEAFF.

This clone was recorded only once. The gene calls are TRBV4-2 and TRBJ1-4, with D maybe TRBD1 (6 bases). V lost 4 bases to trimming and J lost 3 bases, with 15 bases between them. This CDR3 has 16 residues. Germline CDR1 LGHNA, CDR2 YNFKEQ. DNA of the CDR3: TGTGCCAGCAGCCCCCAAATGGGGGCGGCTAATGAAAAACTGTTTTTT. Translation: CASSPQMGAANEKLFF.

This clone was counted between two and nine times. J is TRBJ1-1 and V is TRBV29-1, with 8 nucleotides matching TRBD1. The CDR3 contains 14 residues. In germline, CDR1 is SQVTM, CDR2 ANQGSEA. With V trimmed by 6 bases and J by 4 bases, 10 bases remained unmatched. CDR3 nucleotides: TGCAGCGTCCAATACAGGGGGGAGGCCACTGAAGCTTTCTTT. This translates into CSVQYRGEATEAFF.

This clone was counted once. The CDR3 is CASSYSGDGYTF. In DNA, the CDR3 is TGTGCCAGCAGTTACTCAGGGGATGGCTACACCTTC. The rearrangement uses TRBV6-5 and TRBJ1-2; maybe TRBD1 (5 bases). V lost 0 bases, J lost 6 bases, and 5 bases lay in between. The CDR3 runs to 12 residues. Germline CDR1 reads MNHEY; CDR2 reads SVGAGI.

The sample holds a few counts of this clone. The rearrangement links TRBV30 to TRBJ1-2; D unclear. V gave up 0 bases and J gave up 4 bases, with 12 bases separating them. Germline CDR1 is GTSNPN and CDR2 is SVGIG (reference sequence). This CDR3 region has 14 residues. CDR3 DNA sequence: TGTGCCTGGAGTGTGTACAGTAGAGCCTATGGCTACACCTTC. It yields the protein CAWSVYSRAYGYTF.

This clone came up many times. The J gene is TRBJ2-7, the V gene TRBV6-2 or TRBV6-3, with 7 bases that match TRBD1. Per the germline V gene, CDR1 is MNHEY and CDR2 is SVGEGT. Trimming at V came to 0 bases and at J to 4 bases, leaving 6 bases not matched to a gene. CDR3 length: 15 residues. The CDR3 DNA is TGTGCCAGCAGTTACTCGAATGAGGGGGCTTACGAGCAGTACTTC. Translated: CASSYSNEGAYEQYF.

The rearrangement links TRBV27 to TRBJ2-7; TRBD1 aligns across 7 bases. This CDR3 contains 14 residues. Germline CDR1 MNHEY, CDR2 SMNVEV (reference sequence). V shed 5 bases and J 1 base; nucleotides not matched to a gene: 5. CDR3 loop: CASSKDRSSYEQYF. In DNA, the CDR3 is TGTGCCAGCAGTAAGGACAGGTCTTCCTACGAGCAGTACTTC.

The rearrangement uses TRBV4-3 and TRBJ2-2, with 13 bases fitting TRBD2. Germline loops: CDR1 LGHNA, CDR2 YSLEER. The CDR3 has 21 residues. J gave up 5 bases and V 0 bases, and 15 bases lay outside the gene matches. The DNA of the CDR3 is TGCGCCAGCAGCCAAGATTGGACTAGCGGGAGTTCGAGAAGGTGGACCGGGGAGCTGTTTTTT. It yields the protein CASSQDWTSGSSRRWTGELFF.

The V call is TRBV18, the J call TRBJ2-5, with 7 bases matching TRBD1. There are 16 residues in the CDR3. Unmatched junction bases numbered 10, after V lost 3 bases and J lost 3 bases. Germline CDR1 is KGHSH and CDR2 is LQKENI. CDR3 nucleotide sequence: TGTGCCAGCTCACCTATGGGGCCCGGACAGGAAGAGACCCAGTACTTC. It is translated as CASSPMGPGQEETQYF.

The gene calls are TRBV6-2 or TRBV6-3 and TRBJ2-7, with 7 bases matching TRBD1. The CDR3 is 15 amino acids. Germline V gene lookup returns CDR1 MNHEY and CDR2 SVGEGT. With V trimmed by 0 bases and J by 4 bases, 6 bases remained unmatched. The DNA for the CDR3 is TGTGCCAGCAGTTACTCGGGGACAGCCGGATACGAGCAGTACTTC. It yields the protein CASSYSGTAGYEQYF.

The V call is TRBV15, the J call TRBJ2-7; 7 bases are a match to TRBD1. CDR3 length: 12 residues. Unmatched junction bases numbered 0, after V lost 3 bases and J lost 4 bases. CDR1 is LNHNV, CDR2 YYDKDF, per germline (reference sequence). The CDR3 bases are TGTGCCACCAGCAGGGGACAGTACGAGCAGTACTTC. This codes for CATSRGQYEQYF.

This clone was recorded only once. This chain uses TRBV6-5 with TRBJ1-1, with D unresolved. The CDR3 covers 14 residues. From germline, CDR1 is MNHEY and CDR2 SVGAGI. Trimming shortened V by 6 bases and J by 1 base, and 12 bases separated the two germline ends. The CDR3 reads CASSSTLSNTEAFF. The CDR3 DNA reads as TGTGCCAGCAGCTCGACTCTATCGAACACTGAAGCTTTCTTT.

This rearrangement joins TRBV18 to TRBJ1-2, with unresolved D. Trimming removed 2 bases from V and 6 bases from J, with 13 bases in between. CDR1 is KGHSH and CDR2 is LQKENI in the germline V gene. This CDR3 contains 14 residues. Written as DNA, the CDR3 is TGTGCCAGCTCACCATATGATAGGGAGGATGGCTACACCTTC. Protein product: CASSPYDREDGYTF.

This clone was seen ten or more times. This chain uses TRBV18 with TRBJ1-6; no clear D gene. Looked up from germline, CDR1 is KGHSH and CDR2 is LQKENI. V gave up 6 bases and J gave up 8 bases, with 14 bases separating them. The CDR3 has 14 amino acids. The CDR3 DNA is TGTGCCAGCTCTCGGGCCCCCGGGGATTCACCCCTCCACTTT. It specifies CASSRAPGDSPLHF.